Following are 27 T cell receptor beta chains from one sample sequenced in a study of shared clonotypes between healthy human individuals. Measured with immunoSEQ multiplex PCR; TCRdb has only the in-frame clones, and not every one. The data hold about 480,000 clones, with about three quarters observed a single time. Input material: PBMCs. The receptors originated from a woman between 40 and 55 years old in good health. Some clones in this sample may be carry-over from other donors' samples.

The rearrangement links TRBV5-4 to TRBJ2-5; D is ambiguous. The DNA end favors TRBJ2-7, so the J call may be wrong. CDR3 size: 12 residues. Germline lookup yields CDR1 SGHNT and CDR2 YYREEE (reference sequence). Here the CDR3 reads CASSSGYYEQYF. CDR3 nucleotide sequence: TGTGCCAGCAGCTCCGGTTACTACGAGCAGTACTTC.

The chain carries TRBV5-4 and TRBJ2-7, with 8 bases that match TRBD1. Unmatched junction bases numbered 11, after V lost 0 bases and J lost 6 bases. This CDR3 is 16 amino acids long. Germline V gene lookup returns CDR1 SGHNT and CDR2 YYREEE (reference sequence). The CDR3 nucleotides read TGTGCCAGCAGCTTGGGAACGGTGCCAGGGGGCCGCGAGCAGTACTTC. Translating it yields CASSLGTVPGGREQYF.

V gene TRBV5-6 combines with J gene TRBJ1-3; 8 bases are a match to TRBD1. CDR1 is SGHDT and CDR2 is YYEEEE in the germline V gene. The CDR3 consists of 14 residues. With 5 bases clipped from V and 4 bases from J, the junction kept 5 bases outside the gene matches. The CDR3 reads CASRPWTGGNTIYF. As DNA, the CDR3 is TGTGCCAGCAGACCTTGGACAGGGGGAAACACCATATATTTT.

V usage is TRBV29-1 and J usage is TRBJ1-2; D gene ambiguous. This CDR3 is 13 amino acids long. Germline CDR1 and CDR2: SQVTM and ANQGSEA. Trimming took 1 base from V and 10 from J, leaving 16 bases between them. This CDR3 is CSVEGGETNDYTF. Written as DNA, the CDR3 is TGCAGCGTTGAAGGAGGAGAGACGAACGACTACACCTTC. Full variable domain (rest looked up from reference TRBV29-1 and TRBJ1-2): SAVISQKPSRDICQRGTSLTIQCQVDSQVTMMFWYRQQPGQSLTLIATANQGSEATYESGFVIDKFPISRPNLTFSTLTVSNMSPEDSSIYLCSVEGGETNDYTFGSGTRLTVV.

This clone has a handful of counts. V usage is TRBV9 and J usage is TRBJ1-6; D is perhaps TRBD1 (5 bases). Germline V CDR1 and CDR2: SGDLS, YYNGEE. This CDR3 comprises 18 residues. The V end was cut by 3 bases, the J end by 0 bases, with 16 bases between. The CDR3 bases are TGTGCCAGCAGCGCAGACTTCGACAGCTTCTCCTATAATTCACCCCTCCACTTT. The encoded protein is CASSADFDSFSYNSPLHF.

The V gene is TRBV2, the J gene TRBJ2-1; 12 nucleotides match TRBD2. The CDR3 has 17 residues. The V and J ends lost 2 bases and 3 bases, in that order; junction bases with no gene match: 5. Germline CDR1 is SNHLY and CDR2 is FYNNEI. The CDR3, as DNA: TGTGCCAGCAGTGAAACGCTAGCGGGAGGGCACTACAATGAGCAGTTCTTC. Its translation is CASSETLAGGHYNEQFF.

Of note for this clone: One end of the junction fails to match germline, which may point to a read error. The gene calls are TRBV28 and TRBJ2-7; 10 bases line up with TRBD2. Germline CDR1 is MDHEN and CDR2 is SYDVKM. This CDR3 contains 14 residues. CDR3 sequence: CASRRLAGGYEQCF. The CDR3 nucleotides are TGTGCCAGCAGGCGACTAGCGGGCGGCTACGAGCAGTGCTTC.

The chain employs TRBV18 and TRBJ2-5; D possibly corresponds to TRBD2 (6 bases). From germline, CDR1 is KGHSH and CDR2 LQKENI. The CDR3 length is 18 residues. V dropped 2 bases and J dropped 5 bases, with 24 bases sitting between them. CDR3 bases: TGTGCCAGCTCACCAGGTTTCGGGGGATTCAGTGAGCGGGAGACCCAGTACTTC. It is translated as CASSPGFGGFSERETQYF.

The CDR3 DNA reads TGTGCCAGCAGCTCAAGACTAGCGGGAGGAGGCAATGAGCAGTTCTTC. Protein sequence: CASSSRLAGGGNEQFF. The rearrangement joins TRBV11-2 to TRBJ2-1, with TRBD2 matching over 13 bases. V lost 4 bases and J lost 6; bases outside the gene matches: 6. Per germline, CDR1 SGHAT and CDR2 FQNNGV. CDR3 size: 16 residues.

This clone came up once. CDR3 amino acids: CASSVAGLAGGPPYNEQFF. As DNA, the CDR3 is TGTGCCAGCAGCGTAGCAGGACTAGCGGGAGGGCCCCCCTACAATGAGCAGTTCTTC. This chain uses TRBV9 with TRBJ2-1; TRBD2 matches at 15 bases. Losses at the gene ends were 0 bases for V and 2 bases for J; bases not matched to a gene: 6. Looked up from germline, CDR1 is SGDLS and CDR2 is YYNGEE. The CDR3 loop spans 19 amino acids.

CDR3 sequence: CSVGTGESYEQYF. CDR3 DNA: TGCAGCGTCGGGACAGGGGAGTCCTACGAGCAGTACTTC. This chain uses TRBV29-1 with TRBJ2-7; 10 bases map to TRBD1. The trim removed 6 bases at V and 1 base at J, leaving 3 bases unmatched. Germline loops: CDR1 SQVTM, CDR2 ANQGSEA. This CDR3 is 13 amino acids long.

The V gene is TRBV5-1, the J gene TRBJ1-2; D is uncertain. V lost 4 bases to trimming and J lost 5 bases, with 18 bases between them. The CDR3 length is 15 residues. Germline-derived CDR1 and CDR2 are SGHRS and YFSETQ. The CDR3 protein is CASSPTPLWEYGYTF. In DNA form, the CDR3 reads TGCGCCAGCAGCCCAACCCCTCTTTGGGAATATGGCTACACCTTC.

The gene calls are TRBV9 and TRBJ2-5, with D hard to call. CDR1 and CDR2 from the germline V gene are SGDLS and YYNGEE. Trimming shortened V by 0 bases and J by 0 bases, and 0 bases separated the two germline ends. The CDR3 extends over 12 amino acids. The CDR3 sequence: CASSVDQETQYF. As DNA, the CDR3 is TGTGCCAGCAGCGTAGACCAAGAGACCCAGTACTTC. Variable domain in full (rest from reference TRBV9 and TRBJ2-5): DSGVTQTPKHLITATGQRVTLRCSPRSGDLSVYWYQQSLDQGLQFLIQYYNGEERAKGNILERFSAQQFPDLHSELNLSSLELGDSALYFCASSVDQETQYFGPGTRLLVL.

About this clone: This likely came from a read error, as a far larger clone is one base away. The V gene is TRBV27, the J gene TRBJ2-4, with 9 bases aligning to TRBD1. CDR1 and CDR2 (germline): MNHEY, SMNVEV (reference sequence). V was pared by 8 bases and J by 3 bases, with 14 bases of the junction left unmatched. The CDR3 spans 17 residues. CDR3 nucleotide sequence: TGTGCCAGCGGTCCCCGGGACAGGGAGGTCGTCAAAAACATTCAGTACTTC. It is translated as CASGPRDREVVKNIQYF.

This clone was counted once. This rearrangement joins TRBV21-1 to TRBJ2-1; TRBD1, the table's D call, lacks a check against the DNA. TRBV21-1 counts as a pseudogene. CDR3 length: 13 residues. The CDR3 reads CASSTHRNNEQFF. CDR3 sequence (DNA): TGTGCCAGCAGCACCCACAGAAACAATGAGCAGTTCTTC.

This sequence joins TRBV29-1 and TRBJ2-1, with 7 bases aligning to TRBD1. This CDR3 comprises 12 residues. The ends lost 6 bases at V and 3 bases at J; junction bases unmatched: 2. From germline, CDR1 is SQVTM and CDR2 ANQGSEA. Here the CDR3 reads CSVGQDYNEQFF. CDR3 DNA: TGCAGCGTAGGACAGGACTACAATGAGCAGTTCTTC.

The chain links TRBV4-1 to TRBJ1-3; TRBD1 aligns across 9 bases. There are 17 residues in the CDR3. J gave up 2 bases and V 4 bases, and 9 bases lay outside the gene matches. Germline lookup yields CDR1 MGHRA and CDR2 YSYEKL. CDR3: CASSPGQDRGAGNTIYF. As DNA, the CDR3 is TGCGCCAGCAGCCCAGGGCAGGACAGGGGAGCTGGAAACACCATATATTTT.

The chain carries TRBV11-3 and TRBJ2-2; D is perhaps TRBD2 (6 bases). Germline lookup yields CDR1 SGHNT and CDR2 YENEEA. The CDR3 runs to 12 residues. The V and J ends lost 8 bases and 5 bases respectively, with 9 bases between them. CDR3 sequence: CASGRLTGELFF. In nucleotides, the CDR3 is TGTGCCAGCGGGAGGTTGACCGGGGAGCTGTTTTTT. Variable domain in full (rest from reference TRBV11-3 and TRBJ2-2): EAGVVQSPRYKIIEKKQPVAFWCNPISGHNTLYWYLQNLGQGPELLIRYENEEAVDDSQLPKDRFSAERLKGVDSTLKIQPAELGDSAVYLCASGRLTGELFFGEGSRLTVL.

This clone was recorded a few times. CDR3 amino acids: CASSSRDRGQSPLHF. CDR3 nucleotides: TGCGCCAGCAGCTCCCGGGACAGGGGGCAGTCACCCCTCCACTTT. The chain couples TRBV5-1 to TRBJ1-6; TRBD1 agrees at 12 bases. The V gene's germline CDR1 is SGHRS and CDR2 YFSETQ. The trim removed 3 bases at V and 10 bases at J, leaving 5 bases unmatched. The CDR3 has 15 residues.

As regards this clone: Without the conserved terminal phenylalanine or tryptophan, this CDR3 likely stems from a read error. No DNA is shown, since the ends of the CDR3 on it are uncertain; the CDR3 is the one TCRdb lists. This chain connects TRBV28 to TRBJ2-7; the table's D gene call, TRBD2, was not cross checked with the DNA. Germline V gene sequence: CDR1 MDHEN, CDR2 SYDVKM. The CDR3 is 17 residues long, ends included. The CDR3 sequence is CASSLCRSEGGRVPGWI.

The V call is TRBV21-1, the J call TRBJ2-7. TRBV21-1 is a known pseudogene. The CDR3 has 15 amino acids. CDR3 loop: CASTPWDPPRDEQYF. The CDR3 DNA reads TGTGCCAGCACCCCGTGGGACCCCCCTCGGGACGAGCAGTACTTC.

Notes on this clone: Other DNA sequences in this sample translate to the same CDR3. In nucleotides, the CDR3 is TGTGCCAGCAGCTTAGTCCGGGAAAGGGCTTTCTTT. It translates to CASSLVRERAFF. The chain recombines TRBV7-9 with TRBJ1-1; D uncertain. Germline values: CDR1 SEHNR, CDR2 FQNEAQ (reference sequence). Trimming left V 1 base short and J 11 bases short, with 11 bases between. This CDR3 is 12 amino acids long.

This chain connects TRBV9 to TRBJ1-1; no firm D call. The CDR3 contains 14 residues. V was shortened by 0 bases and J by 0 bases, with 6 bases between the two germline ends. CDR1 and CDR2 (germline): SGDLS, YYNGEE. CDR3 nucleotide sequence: TGTGCCAGCAGCGTAGAGACCTTGAACACTGAAGCTTTCTTT. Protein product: CASSVETLNTEAFF.

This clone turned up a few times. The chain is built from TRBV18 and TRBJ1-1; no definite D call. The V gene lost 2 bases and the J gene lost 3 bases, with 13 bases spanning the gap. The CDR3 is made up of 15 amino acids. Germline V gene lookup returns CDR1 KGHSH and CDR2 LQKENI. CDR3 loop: CASSPSILPDTEAFF. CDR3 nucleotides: TGTGCCAGCTCACCATCGATTTTACCCGACACTGAAGCTTTCTTT.

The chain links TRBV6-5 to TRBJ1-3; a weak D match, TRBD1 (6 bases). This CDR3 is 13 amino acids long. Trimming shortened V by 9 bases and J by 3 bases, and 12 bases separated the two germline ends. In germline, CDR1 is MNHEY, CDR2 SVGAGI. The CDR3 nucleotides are TGTGCCAGTACCCGGGACAATGGAAACACCATATATTTT. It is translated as CASTRDNGNTIYF.

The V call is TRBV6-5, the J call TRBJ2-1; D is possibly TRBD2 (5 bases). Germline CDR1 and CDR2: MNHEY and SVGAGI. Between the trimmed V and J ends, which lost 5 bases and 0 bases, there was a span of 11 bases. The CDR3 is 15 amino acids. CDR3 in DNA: TGTGCCAGCAGTCCGCCGGGGATCTCCTACAATGAGCAGTTCTTC. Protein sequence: CASSPPGISYNEQFF.

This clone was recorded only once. CDR3 protein: CASSMTVQETQYF. Written as DNA, the CDR3 is TGTGCCAGTAGTATGACGGTACAAGAGACCCAGTACTTC. V is TRBV19 and J is TRBJ2-5; D call uncertain. The CDR3 has 13 amino acids. The V end lost 3 bases, the J end lost 2 bases, and 7 bases lay between the germline ends. Germline V gene sequence: CDR1 LNHDA, CDR2 SQIVND (reference sequence).